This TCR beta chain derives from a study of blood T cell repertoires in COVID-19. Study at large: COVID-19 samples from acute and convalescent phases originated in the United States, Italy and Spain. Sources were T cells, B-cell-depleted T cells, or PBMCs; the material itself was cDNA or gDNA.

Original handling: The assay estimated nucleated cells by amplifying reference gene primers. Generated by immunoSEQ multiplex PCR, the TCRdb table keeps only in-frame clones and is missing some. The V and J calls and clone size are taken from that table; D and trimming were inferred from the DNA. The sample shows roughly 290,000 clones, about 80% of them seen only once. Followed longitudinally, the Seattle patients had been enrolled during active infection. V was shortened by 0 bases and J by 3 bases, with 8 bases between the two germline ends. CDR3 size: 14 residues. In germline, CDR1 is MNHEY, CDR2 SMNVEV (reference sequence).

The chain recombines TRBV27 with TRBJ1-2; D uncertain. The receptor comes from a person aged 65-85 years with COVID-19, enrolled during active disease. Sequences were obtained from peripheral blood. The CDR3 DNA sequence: TGTGCCAGCAGTTTATCGGACGGGGACTATGGCTACACCTTC. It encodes CASSLSDGDYGYTF.